The 16 T cell receptor beta chains given below trace back to one sample, sequenced in a study of blood T cell repertoires in COVID-19 (dated by TCRdb to the early 2020s). The library was generated by the immunoSEQ multiplex PCR assay. Held by TCRdb, this immuneACCESS table contains in-frame sequences only and omits some clones. Under half of the omission traces to an unresolved V gene where checked; the cause of the rest is unknown. The sample includes fewer than 30,000 clones, with 70% to 90% observed a single time. Together, the top ten hold around 28% of the sample. The specimen sequenced was peripheral blood. These receptors were taken from a woman aged 80 or over with COVID-19, enrolled during active disease.

The genes are TRBV29-1 and TRBJ2-1; 7 bases are a match to TRBD1. CDR1 and CDR2 (germline): SQVTM, ANQGSEA. This CDR3 is 14 amino acids long. V lost 7 bases and J lost 4; bases outside the gene matches: 10. CDR3 sequence reads: CSARKGAEYNEQFF. Here the CDR3 DNA reads TGCAGCGCTCGAAAGGGGGCTGAATACAATGAGCAGTTCTTC.

CDR3 amino acids: CARLAGDSYNEQFF. In DNA form, the CDR3 reads TGTGCCAGACTAGCGGGGGATTCCTACAATGAGCAGTTCTTC. The chain joins TRBV30 to TRBJ2-1, with TRBD2 matching 12 bases. CDR3 length: 14 amino acids. CDR1 is GTSNPN and CDR2 is SVGIG in the germline V gene (reference sequence). Losses at the gene ends were 8 bases for V and 1 base for J; bases not matched to a gene: 3. The full variable domain, completed using reference TRBV30 and TRBJ2-1, is SQTIHQWPATLVQPVGSPLSLECTVEGTSNPNLYWYRQAAGRGLQLLFYSVGIGQISSEVPQNLSASRPQDRQFILSSKKLLLSDSGFYLCARLAGDSYNEQFFGPGTRLTVL.

In DNA form, the CDR3 reads TGTGCCAGCGGCGACAGGGAGGAACAGCCCCAGCATTTT. It translates to CASGDREEQPQHF. The gene calls are TRBV5-8 and TRBJ1-5; 7 bases align to TRBD1. Looked up from germline, CDR1 is SGHTS and CDR2 is YDEGEE. The CDR3 sequence is 13 residues long. Losses at the gene ends were 7 bases for V and 7 bases for J; bases not matched to a gene: 8.

As concerns this clone: One end of the junction fails to match germline, which may point to a read error. This chain uses TRBV7-2 with TRBJ2-7; perhaps D is TRBD1 or TRBD2 (6 bases each). From germline, CDR1 is SGHTA and CDR2 FQGNSA. This CDR3 has 13 amino acids. DNA for the CDR3: TGTGCCAGCAGTTTAGGAGGGGGTCACGAGCAGTACTTC. Translated, it gives CASSLGGGHEQYF.

The table lists this clone with a count of one. CDR3 nucleotides: TGTGCCAGCATCCCTGGGGGGGTCCAAGGGTACGAGCAGTACTTC. Protein: CASIPGGVQGYEQYF. The chain recombines TRBV2 with TRBJ2-7; the match to TRBD2 covers 7 bases. The CDR3 extends over 15 amino acids. The V and J ends lost 7 bases and 4 bases, in that order; junction bases with no gene match: 13. Germline V lookup: CDR1 SNHLY, CDR2 FYNNEI.

This chain joins TRBV5-6 and TRBJ1-2; TRBD1 matches at 9 bases. The V segment lost 4 bases and the J segment 5 bases; nucleotides outside the gene matches: 3. The CDR3 runs to 13 residues. The germline V gene encodes CDR1 SGHDT and CDR2 YYEEEE. The CDR3 spells CASSLQGAYGYTF. In DNA form, the CDR3 reads TGTGCCAGCAGCCTACAGGGGGCGTATGGCTACACCTTC.

This clone was seen a single time. CDR3 amino acids: CASSLVLAGNTGELFF. The CDR3 DNA reads TGTGCCAGCAGCTTGGTATTAGCGGGAAACACCGGGGAGCTGTTTTTT. The rearrangement links TRBV5-6 to TRBJ2-2; TRBD2 matches at 8 bases. The germline CDR1 and CDR2 sequences are SGHDT and YYEEEE. V gave up 0 bases and J gave up 2 bases; unmatched junction bases: 3. The CDR3 is 16 residues long.

V is TRBV27 and J is TRBJ1-5; the D is unclear. The V end lost 6 bases, the J end lost 0 bases, and 18 bases lay between the germline ends. The CDR3 runs to 17 residues. Per germline, CDR1 MNHEY and CDR2 SMNVEV (reference sequence). The CDR3 coding sequence is TGTGCCAGCAGACCGTCGGGAGGAGGCAGTAGCAATCAGCCCCAGCATTTT. Its translation: CASRPSGGGSSNQPQHF.

CDR3 loop: CASSLKETSGGHNEQFF. The CDR3 DNA reads as TGTGCCAGCAGCTTAAAAGAGACTAGCGGGGGACACAATGAGCAGTTCTTC. The chain carries TRBV11-3 and TRBJ2-1; TRBD2 matches at 12 bases. Per germline, CDR1 SGHNT and CDR2 YENEEA. The CDR3 is 17 amino acids. Trimming took 2 bases from V and 5 from J; bases not matched to a gene: 7.

The chain joins TRBV6-5 to TRBJ1-2; 7 bases agree with TRBD1. Trimming took 1 base from V and 2 from J; bases not matched to a gene: 7. The CDR3 runs 16 residues. Germline V gene data show CDR1 as MNHEY and CDR2 as SVGAGI. The CDR3 reads CASSYYWTGENYGYTF. In nucleotides, the CDR3 is TGTGCCAGCAGTTACTATTGGACAGGCGAAAACTATGGCTACACCTTC.

CDR3 sequence reads: CASSLSGAADTQYF. In nucleotides, the CDR3 is TGCGCCAGCAGCTTGAGCGGGGCTGCAGATACGCAGTATTTT. The chain links TRBV5-1 to TRBJ2-3; 7 bases align to TRBD2. V lost 1 base, J lost 4 bases, and 3 bases stayed unmatched. The CDR3 runs 14 residues. Germline V lookup: CDR1 SGHRS, CDR2 YFSETQ.

This clone turned up a few times. The chain uses TRBV4-1 and TRBJ2-3; 11 nucleotides align to TRBD2. The ends lost 4 bases at V and 2 bases at J; junction bases unmatched: 14. This CDR3 has 19 residues. The germline gives CDR1 MGHRA, CDR2 YSYEKL. CDR3 sequence: CASSPQNSLTSGVTDTQYF. Written as DNA, the CDR3 is TGCGCCAGCAGCCCCCAAAACAGTTTGACTAGCGGGGTCACAGATACGCAGTATTTT.

This clone was observed once. This rearrangement joins TRBV6-5 to TRBJ2-2; TRBD1 matches 8 bases. V lost 8 bases, J lost 0 bases, and 2 bases stayed unmatched. The CDR3 totals 14 residues. Germline V gene data show CDR1 as MNHEY and CDR2 as SVGAGI. CDR3 protein: CASRGQANTGELFF. The DNA of the CDR3 is TGTGCCAGCCGGGGACAGGCGAACACCGGGGAGCTGTTTTTT.

The rearrangement links TRBV30 to TRBJ1-2; D perhaps matches TRBD1 (6 bases). This CDR3 is 14 amino acids long. Trimming removed 2 bases at V and 2 bases at J, with 12 bases between. Germline V gives CDR1 GTSNPN, CDR2 SVGIG (reference sequence). DNA of the CDR3: TGTGCCTGGAGTCATACCGGGACAAACTATGGCTACACCTTC. It is translated as CAWSHTGTNYGYTF.

V usage is TRBV3-1 (or the pseudogene TRBV3-2) and J usage is TRBJ1-3, with D unclear. CDR1 LGHDT and CDR2 YNNKEL come from the germline V gene (reference sequence). V was shortened by 0 bases and J by 0 bases, with 6 bases between the two germline ends. The CDR3 contains 15 residues. The CDR3 here is CASSQDGSSGNTIYF. As DNA, the CDR3 is TGTGCCAGCAGCCAAGACGGGAGCTCTGGAAACACCATATATTTT.

The chain is built from TRBV3-1 (or the pseudogene TRBV3-2) and TRBJ2-5, with D possibly matching TRBD2 (6 bases). Trimming pared 4 bases from V and 5 bases from J, leaving 17 bases between. The germline gives CDR1 LGHDT, CDR2 YNNKEL (reference sequence). This CDR3 region has 15 residues. The CDR3 loop is CASSLAGSQRETQYF. The CDR3 DNA reads as TGTGCCAGCAGCCTGGCCGGGAGCCAGCGGGAGACCCAGTACTTC.